The 18 T cell receptor beta chains given below trace back to one sample, sequenced in a study of cytomegalovirus exposure and HLA in healthy donors. Vbeta (60) and Jbeta (13) primers were used in the PCR. The method was immunoSEQ multiplex PCR; TCRdb's version includes in-frame clones alone and lacks a portion of them. Of 200,000 or so clones listed, approximately 70% were seen once; the top ten hold around 2.6%. Sequencing was performed on PBMCs. Receptors originate from a man between 40 and 49 years old in good health and CMV-seropositive.

This clone was observed a few times. The chain joins TRBV5-4 to TRBJ1-1, with D maybe TRBD1 (6 bases). Between the trimmed V and J ends, which lost 2 bases and 1 base, there was a span of 6 bases. The CDR3 has 13 residues. CDR1 and CDR2 (germline): SGHNT, YYREEE (reference sequence). The CDR3 coding sequence is TGTGCCAGCAGCTTACAGGGGAACACTGAAGCTTTCTTT. This encodes CASSLQGNTEAFF.

The rearrangement joins TRBV2 to TRBJ1-2; possibly TRBD1 for D (5 bases). The CDR3 sequence is 12 residues long. CDR1 SNHLY and CDR2 FYNNEI come from the germline V gene. V lost 5 bases to trimming and J lost 4 bases, with 8 bases between them. CDR3 nucleotide sequence: TGTGCCAGCAGTTCTCAGGGCTATGGCTACACCTTC. This encodes CASSSQGYGYTF. The full variable domain, with the rest looked up from reference TRBV2 and TRBJ1-2, is EPEVTQTPSHQVTQMGQEVILRCVPISNHLYFYWYRQILGQKVEFLVSFYNNEISEKSEIFDDQFSVERPDGSNFTLKIRSTKLEDSAMYFCASSSQGYGYTFGSGTRLTVV.

There are a few counts of this clone. The chain carries TRBV6-1 and TRBJ1-1; tentatively, D is TRBD1 (6 bases). CDR1 MNHNS and CDR2 SASEGT come from the germline V gene. The CDR3 contains 14 residues. Trimming pared 2 bases from V and 1 base from J, leaving 8 bases between. CDR3 protein: CASSEHRANTEAFF. The CDR3, as DNA: TGTGCCAGCAGTGAACACAGGGCGAACACTGAAGCTTTCTTT.

This clone was seen just once. The chain uses TRBV6-1 and TRBJ1-5, with 11 bases lining up with TRBD1. V shed 4 bases, J shed 6 bases, and the junction held 11 bases outside the gene matches. Germline V gene sequence: CDR1 MNHNS, CDR2 SASEGT. The CDR3 loop spans 17 amino acids. The CDR3, as DNA: TGTGCCAGCAGTGGGCGGGACAGGGGGTTCATAGGTCAGCCCCAGCATTTT. Translation: CASSGRDRGFIGQPQHF.

This rearrangement joins TRBV7-8 to TRBJ2-1; 10 nucleotides agree with TRBD2. V was pared by 6 bases and J by 7 bases, with 9 bases of the junction left unmatched. The CDR3 runs to 15 residues. In germline, CDR1 is SGHVS, CDR2 FQNEAQ. In nucleotides, the CDR3 is TGTGCCAGCAGTCCTACTAGCGGGGAAAGGAATGAGCAGTTCTTC. Protein: CASSPTSGERNEQFF.

This clone was detected a few times. This sequence joins TRBV9 and TRBJ2-3; D uncertain. The germline V gene encodes CDR1 SGDLS and CDR2 YYNGEE. Trimming removed 0 bases from V and 6 bases from J, with 5 bases in between. The length of the CDR3 is 12 residues. CDR3 nucleotide sequence: TGTGCCAGCAGCGTAGAAGAGGATACGCAGTATTTT. Amino acid sequence: CASSVEEDTQYF.

J is TRBJ1-6 and V is TRBV19, with D maybe TRBD1 (5 bases). This CDR3 has 14 amino acids. The V gene lost 3 bases and the J gene lost 6 bases, with 9 bases spanning the gap. Germline loops: CDR1 LNHDA, CDR2 SQIVND (reference sequence). CDR3 sequence (DNA): TGTGCCAGTAGTATTCACGGGGGTAATTCACCCCTCCACTTT. It encodes CASSIHGGNSPLHF.

The V call is TRBV5-1, the J call TRBJ2-1; 13 bases match TRBD2. Looked up from germline, CDR1 is SGHRS and CDR2 is YFSETQ. The CDR3 has 16 residues. Trimming took 3 bases from V and 9 from J; bases not matched to a gene: 9. CDR3 amino acids: CASSYGTSGVGGEQFF. The CDR3, as DNA: TGCGCCAGCAGCTACGGGACTAGCGGGGTCGGGGGTGAGCAGTTCTTC.

The chain joins TRBV28 to TRBJ2-1; TRBD1 might be the D (5 bases). Trimming removed 7 bases at V and 7 bases at J, with 20 bases between. Germline V lookup: CDR1 MDHEN, CDR2 SYDVKM. CDR3 length: 15 amino acids. The CDR3, as DNA: TGTGCCAGCACCCCCCCAGGGTATGTTAAGAATGAGCAGTTCTTC. Amino acids: CASTPPGYVKNEQFF. The full variable domain, in which reference TRBV28 and TRBJ2-1 provide the parts outside the CDR3, is DVKVTQSSRYLVKRTGEKVFLECVQDMDHENMFWYRQDPGLGLRLIYFSYDVKMKEKGDIPEGYSVSREKKERFSLILESASTNQTSMYLCASTPPGYVKNEQFFGPGTRLTVL.

This chain connects TRBV6-5 to TRBJ2-5; weak D call: TRBD2 (5 bases). The CDR3 is 14 residues long. Germline CDR1 reads MNHEY; CDR2 reads SVGAGI. V was clipped by 2 bases and J by 4 bases, with 11 bases between them. The CDR3 sequence is CASSYATRAETQYF. The CDR3 DNA follows: TGTGCCAGCAGTTACGCCACTAGGGCAGAGACCCAGTACTTC.

CDR3 in amino acids: CASSVGGTNTEAFF. The CDR3 DNA reads as TGTGCCAGCAGCGTTGGTGGCACGAACACTGAAGCTTTCTTT. The chain employs TRBV9 and TRBJ1-1; D is uncertain. Trimming left V 2 bases short and J 1 base short, with 9 bases between. The CDR3 sequence is 14 residues long. In germline, CDR1 is SGDLS, CDR2 YYNGEE. The whole variable domain, filled in from reference TRBV9 and TRBJ1-1, reads DSGVTQTPKHLITATGQRVTLRCSPRSGDLSVYWYQQSLDQGLQFLIQYYNGEERAKGNILERFSAQQFPDLHSELNLSSLELGDSALYFCASSVGGTNTEAFFGQGTRLTVV.

This clone was found once. The J gene is TRBJ2-7, the V gene TRBV5-4, with 7 positions matching TRBD2. V was pared by 4 bases and J by 2 bases, with 12 bases of the junction left unmatched. This CDR3 comprises 16 residues. CDR1 and CDR2 from the germline V gene are SGHNT and YYREEE (reference sequence). The CDR3 DNA follows: TGTGCCAGCAGCCTAGTGGGGGGGTCCAAACCCTACGAGCAGTACTTC. Translation: CASSLVGGSKPYEQYF.

The chain is built from TRBV28 and TRBJ1-3, with a possible D match to TRBD1 (5 bases). The V gene's germline CDR1 is MDHEN and CDR2 SYDVKM. Trimming cost V 1 base and J 3 bases, with 13 bases left between them. CDR3 length: 16 amino acids. The CDR3 DNA is TGTGCCAGCAGTTTATTGGCGGGACGGGGTGGAAACACCATATATTTT. It encodes CASSLLAGRGGNTIYF. Complete variable domain (other parts from reference TRBV28 and TRBJ1-3): DVKVTQSSRYLVKRTGEKVFLECVQDMDHENMFWYRQDPGLGLRLIYFSYDVKMKEKGDIPEGYSVSREKKERFSLILESASTNQTSMYLCASSLLAGRGGNTIYFGEGSWLTVV.

The V and J genes are TRBV9 and TRBJ1-2; D not resolved. V shed 4 bases and J shed 4 bases, with 14 bases lying between them. Germline V gene data show CDR1 as SGDLS and CDR2 as YYNGEE. CDR3 length equals 14 residues. This chain's CDR3 is CASSPAVGGYGYTF. The CDR3 DNA is TGTGCCAGCAGCCCAGCGGTGGGAGGCTATGGCTACACCTTC.

The rearrangement uses TRBV5-1 and TRBJ1-3; D is ambiguous. V was clipped by 1 base and J by 2 bases, with 7 bases between them. The CDR3 sequence is 14 residues long. CDR1 is SGHRS and CDR2 is YFSETQ in the germline V gene. Here the CDR3 DNA reads TGCGCCAGCAGCTTGATTGGCACTGGAAACACCATATATTTT. Amino acid sequence: CASSLIGTGNTIYF.

This clone was seen a single time. V usage is TRBV28 and J usage is TRBJ1-2; TRBD1 might be the D (6 bases). The germline CDR1 and CDR2 sequences are MDHEN and SYDVKM. Trimming shortened V by 5 bases and J by 8 bases, and 18 bases separated the two germline ends. The CDR3 extends over 14 amino acids. The CDR3 loop reads CASSPPPGGQGYTF. CDR3 nucleotide sequence: TGTGCCAGCAGTCCCCCCCCGGGGGGGCAAGGCTACACCTTC.

The DNA of the CDR3 is TGTGCCAGCAGCTCCACGACCGGGACAGGCCCCTACGAGCAGTACTTC. It encodes CASSSTTGTGPYEQYF. V gene TRBV7-9 combines with J gene TRBJ2-7; TRBD1 matches at 8 bases. V was pared by 4 bases and J by 2 bases, with 10 bases of the junction left unmatched. CDR3 length: 16 residues. CDR1 and CDR2 (germline): SEHNR, FQNEAQ (reference sequence).

This chain connects TRBV4-2 to TRBJ2-5; tentative D call: TRBD2 (6 bases). The CDR3 is 13 amino acids. CDR1 is LGHNA and CDR2 is YNFKEQ in the germline V gene. The germline V and J ends were trimmed by 1 base and 11 bases, with 14 bases remaining between them. As DNA, the CDR3 is TGTGCCAGCAGCCAAGCCTCCTCGGGGGAGCAGTACTTC. Translating gives CASSQASSGEQYF.